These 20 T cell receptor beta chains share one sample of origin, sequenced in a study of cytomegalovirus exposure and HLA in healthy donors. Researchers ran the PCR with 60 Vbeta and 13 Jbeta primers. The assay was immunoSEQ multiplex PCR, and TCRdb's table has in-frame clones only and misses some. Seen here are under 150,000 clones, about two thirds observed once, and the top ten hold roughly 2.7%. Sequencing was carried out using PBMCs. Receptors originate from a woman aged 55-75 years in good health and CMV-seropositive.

The CDR3 nucleotides read TGTGCCAGCAGTTCCCGGGGAAACACTGAAGCTTTCTTT. Amino acid sequence: CASSSRGNTEAFF. The chain combines TRBV6-5 with TRBJ1-1; D remains unclear. Trimming left V 4 bases short and J 2 bases short, with 8 bases between. Germline V gene lookup returns CDR1 MNHEY and CDR2 SVGAGI. The CDR3 extends over 13 amino acids.

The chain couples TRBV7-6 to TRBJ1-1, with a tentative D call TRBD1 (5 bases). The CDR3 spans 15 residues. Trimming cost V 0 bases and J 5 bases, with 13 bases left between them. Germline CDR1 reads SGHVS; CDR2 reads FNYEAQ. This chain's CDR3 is CASSLAGPGQTEAFF. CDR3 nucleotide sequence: TGTGCCAGCAGCTTAGCGGGGCCGGGCCAGACTGAAGCTTTCTTT.

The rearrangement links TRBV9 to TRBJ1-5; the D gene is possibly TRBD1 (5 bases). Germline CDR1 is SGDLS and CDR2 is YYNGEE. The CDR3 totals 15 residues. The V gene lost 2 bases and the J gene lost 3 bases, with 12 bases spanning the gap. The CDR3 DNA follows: TGTGCCAGCAGCGTTTCGGGGGGGGACAATCAGCCCCAGCATTTT. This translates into CASSVSGGDNQPQHF.

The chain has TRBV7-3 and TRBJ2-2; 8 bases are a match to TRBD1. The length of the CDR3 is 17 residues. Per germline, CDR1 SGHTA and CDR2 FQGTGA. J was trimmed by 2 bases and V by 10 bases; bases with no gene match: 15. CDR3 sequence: CATRRWRDRQNTGELFF. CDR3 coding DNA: TGTGCCACTAGGAGGTGGAGGGACAGGCAAAACACCGGGGAGCTGTTTTTT.

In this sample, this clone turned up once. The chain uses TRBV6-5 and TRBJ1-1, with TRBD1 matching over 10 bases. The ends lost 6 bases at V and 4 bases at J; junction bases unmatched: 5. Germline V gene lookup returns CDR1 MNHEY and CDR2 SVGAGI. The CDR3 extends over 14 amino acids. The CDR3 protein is CASRRDRGVTEAFF. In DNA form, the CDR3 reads TGTGCCAGCAGACGGGACAGGGGTGTCACTGAAGCTTTCTTT.

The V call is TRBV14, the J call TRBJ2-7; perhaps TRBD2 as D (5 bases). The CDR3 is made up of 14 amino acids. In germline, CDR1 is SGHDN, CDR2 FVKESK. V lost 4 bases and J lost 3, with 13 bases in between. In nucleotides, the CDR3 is TGTGCCAGCAGCCGATGGACGGGATACTACGAGCAGTACTTC. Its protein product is CASSRWTGYYEQYF.

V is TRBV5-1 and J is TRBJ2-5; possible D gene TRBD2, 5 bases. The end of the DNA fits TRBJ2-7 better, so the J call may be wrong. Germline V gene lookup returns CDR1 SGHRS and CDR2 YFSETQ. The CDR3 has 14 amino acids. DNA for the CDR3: TGCGCCAGCAGCTTATTTGAGCGGAGCTACGAGCAGTACTTC. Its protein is CASSLFERSYEQYF.

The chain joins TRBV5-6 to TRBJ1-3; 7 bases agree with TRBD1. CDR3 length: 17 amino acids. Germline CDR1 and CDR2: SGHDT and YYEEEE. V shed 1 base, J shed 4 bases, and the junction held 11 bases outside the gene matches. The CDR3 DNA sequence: TGTGCCAGCAGCTTGAATTCGGGCAGGGGGTTCGGAAACACCATATATTTT. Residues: CASSLNSGRGFGNTIYF.

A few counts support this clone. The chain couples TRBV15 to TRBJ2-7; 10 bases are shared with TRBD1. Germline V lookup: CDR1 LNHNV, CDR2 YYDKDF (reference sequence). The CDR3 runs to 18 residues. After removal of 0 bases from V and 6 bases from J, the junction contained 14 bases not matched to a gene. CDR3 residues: CATSRDPTGGDGSTEQYF. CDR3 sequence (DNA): TGTGCCACCAGCAGAGATCCGACAGGGGGCGACGGTTCCACCGAGCAGTACTTC.

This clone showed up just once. CDR3 residues: CASKGNYRAEAFF. The DNA for the CDR3 is TGTGCCAGTAAGGGGAATTACAGAGCTGAAGCTTTCTTT. The rearrangement joins TRBV19 to TRBJ1-1; D is possibly TRBD1 (5 bases). Germline V lookup: CDR1 LNHDA, CDR2 SQIVND (reference sequence). Trimming cost V 7 bases and J 6 bases, with 15 bases left between them. The CDR3 sequence is 13 residues long.

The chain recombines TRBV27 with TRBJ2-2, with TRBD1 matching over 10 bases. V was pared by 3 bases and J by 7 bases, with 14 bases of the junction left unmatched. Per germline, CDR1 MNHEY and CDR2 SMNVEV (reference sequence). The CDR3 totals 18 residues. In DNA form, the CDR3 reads TGTGCCAGCAGTTTCGACCCAATCGACAGGGGGCGCGTCGGGGAGCTGTTTTTT. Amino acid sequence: CASSFDPIDRGRVGELFF.

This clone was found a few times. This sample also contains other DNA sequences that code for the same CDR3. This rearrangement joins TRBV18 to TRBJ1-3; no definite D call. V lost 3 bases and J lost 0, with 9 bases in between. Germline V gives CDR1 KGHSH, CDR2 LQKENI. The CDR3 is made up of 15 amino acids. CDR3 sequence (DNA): TGTGCCAGCTCACCGAGCCCGCTCTCTGGAAACACCATATATTTT. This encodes CASSPSPLSGNTIYF.

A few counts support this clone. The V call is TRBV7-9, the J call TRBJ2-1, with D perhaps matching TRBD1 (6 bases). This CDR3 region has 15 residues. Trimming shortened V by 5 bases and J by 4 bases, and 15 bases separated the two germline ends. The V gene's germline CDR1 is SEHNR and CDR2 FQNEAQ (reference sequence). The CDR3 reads CASSLTGYPYNEQFF. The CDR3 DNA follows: TGTGCCAGCAGCCTGACAGGCTATCCTTACAATGAGCAGTTCTTC. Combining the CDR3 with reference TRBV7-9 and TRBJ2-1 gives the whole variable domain DTGVSQNPRHKITKRGQNVTFRCDPISEHNRLYWYRQTLGQGPEFLTYFQNEAQLEKSRLLSDRFSAERPKGSFSTLEIQRTEQGDSAMYLCASSLTGYPYNEQFFGPGTRLTVL.

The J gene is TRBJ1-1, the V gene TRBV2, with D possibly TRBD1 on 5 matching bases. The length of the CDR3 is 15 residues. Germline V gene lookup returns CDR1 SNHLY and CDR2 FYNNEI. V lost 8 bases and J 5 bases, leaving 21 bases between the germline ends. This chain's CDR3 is CASGGERGAGTEAFF. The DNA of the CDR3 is TGTGCCAGCGGGGGGGAGAGGGGCGCAGGGACTGAAGCTTTCTTT.

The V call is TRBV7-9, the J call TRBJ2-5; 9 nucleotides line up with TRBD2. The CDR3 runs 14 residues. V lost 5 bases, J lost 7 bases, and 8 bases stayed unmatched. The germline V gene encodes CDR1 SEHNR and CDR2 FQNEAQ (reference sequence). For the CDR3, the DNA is TGTGCCAGCAGCGGTGACGGCGGGAGGGGGACCCAGTACTTC. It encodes CASSGDGGRGTQYF.

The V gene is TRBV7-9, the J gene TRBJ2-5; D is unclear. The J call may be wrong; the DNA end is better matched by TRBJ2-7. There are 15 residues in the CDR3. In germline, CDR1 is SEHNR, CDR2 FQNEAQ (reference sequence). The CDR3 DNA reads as TGTGCCAGCAGCTTAACGGCGGTAGTCTCCTACGAGCAGTACTTC. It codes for CASSLTAVVSYEQYF.

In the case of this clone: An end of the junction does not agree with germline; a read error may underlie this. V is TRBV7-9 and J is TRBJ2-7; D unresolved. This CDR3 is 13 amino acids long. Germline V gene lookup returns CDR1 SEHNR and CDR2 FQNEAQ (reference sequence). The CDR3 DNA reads TGTTCCAGCAGCTTAGGGCAGACCTACGAGCAGTACTTC. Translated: CSSSLGQTYEQYF.

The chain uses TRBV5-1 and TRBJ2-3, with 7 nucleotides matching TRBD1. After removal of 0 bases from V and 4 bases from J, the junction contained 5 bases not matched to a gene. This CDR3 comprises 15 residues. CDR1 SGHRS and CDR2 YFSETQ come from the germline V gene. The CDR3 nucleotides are TGCGCCAGCAGCTTGGATTTAGGGGGCGCAGATACGCAGTATTTT. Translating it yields CASSLDLGGADTQYF.

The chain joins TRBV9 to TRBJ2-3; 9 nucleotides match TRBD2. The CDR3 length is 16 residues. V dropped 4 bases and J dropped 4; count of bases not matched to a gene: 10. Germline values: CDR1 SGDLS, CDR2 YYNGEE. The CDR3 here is CASSSTAGGPADTQYF. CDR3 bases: TGTGCCAGCAGCTCAACGGCGGGGGGGCCCGCAGATACGCAGTATTTT.

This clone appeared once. The CDR3 DNA reads as TGTGCCAGCAGCTTAACAGGGGGAGAGACCCAGTACTTC. Translated, it gives CASSLTGGETQYF. The chain couples TRBV5-6 to TRBJ2-5; 8 bases are a match to TRBD1. CDR3 length: 13 amino acids. CDR1 is SGHDT, CDR2 YYEEEE, per germline. The V segment lost 2 bases and the J segment 4 bases; nucleotides outside the gene matches: 1.